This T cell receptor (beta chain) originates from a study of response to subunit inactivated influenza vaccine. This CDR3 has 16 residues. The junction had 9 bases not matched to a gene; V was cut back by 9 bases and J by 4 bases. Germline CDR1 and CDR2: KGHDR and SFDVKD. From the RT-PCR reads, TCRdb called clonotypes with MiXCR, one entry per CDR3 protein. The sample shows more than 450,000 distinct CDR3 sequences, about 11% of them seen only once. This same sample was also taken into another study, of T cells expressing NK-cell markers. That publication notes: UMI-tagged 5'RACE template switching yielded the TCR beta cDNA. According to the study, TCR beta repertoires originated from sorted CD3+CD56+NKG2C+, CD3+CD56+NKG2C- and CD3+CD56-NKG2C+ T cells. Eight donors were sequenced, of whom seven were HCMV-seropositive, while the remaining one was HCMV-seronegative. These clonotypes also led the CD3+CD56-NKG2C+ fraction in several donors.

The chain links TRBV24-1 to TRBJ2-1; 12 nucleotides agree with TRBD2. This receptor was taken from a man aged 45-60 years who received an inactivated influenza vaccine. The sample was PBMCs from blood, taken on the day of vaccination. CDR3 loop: CATCPVGTSGYNEQFF. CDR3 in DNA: TGTGCCACCTGCCCGGTCGGGACTAGCGGGTACAATGAGCAGTTCTTC.